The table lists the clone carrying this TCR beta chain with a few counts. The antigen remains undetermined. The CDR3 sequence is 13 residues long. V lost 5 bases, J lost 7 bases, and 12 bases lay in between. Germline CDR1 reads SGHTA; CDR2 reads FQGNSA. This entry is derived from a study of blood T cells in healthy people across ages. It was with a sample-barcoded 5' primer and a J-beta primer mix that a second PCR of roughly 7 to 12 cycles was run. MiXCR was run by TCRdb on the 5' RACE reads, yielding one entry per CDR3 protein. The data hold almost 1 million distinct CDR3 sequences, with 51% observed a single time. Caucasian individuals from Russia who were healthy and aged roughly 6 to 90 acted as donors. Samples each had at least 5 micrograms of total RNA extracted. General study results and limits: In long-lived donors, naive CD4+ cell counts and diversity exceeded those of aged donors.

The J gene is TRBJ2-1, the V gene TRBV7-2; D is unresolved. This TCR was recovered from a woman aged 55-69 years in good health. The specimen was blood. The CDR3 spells CASSTKVRNEQFF. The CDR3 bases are TGTGCCAGCAGCACTAAAGTCCGTAATGAGCAGTTCTTC.